Below are 24 T cell receptor beta chains sequenced from a single sample in a study of beta chain features in type 1 diabetes. Broader study findings: Shorter TCRB CDR3s, moderately but significantly so, were found in Type 1 diabetes patients in all four CD4+ subsets.

The antigens for these receptors are not known. Investigators reverse transcribed all isolated RNA, so they sequenced expressed TCRB transcripts. Libraries were prepared by immunoSEQ multiplex PCR; TCRdb keeps only in-frame clonotypes and omits some of them. The sample consists of 300,000 or so clones, roughly 12% of them appearing once. The material sequenced was naive CD4+ T cells from blood. These receptors all come from a young woman with type 1 diabetes.

Only a few counts were recorded for this clone. This sequence joins TRBV2 and TRBJ2-7; 8 bases line up with TRBD2. The CDR3 is 15 residues long. V gave up 2 bases and J gave up 4 bases; unmatched junction bases: 7. Germline V gene sequence: CDR1 SNHLY, CDR2 FYNNEI. The CDR3 nucleotides are TGTGCCAGCAGTGAAAACCAGCGGGAGTTGTACGAGCAGTACGTC. Translating it yields CASSENQRELYEQYV.

This clone has a handful of counts. V and J are TRBV2 and TRBJ1-1; D gene uncertain. The CDR3 extends over 13 amino acids. Germline CDR1 SNHLY, CDR2 FYNNEI. Between the trimmed V and J ends, which lost 4 bases and 1 base, there was a span of 7 bases. CDR3 in DNA: TGTGCCAGCAGTGTCCATCCGAACACTGAAGCTTTCTTT. It codes for CASSVHPNTEAFF.

This clone was seen a handful of times. The genes are TRBV30 and TRBJ1-4; D is unresolved. CDR1 is GTSNPN, CDR2 SVGIG, per germline (reference sequence). The V and J ends lost 4 bases and 3 bases respectively, with 15 bases between them. CDR3 length: 15 amino acids. The CDR3 bases are TGTGCCTGGACGGAGGTTCCGGGTTCTAATGAAAAACTGTTTTTT. Its protein product is CAWTEVPGSNEKLFF.

V is TRBV6-6 and J is TRBJ2-6, with TRBD1 as a possible D gene (5 bases). Germline V lookup: CDR1 MNHNY, CDR2 SVGAGI (reference sequence). The CDR3 runs 14 residues. V lost 5 bases and J 5 bases, leaving 10 bases between the germline ends. The CDR3 DNA follows: TGTGCCAGCAGTCGACAGTGGCGGGCCAACGTCCTGACTTTC. Residues: CASSRQWRANVLTF.

This clone was recorded a few times. This sequence joins TRBV21-1 and TRBJ2-7; the D segment call TRBD1 is taken from the table without a DNA check. TRBV21-1 is assigned pseudogene status. The CDR3 is 15 amino acids. CDR3 DNA: TGTGCCAGCAGCCCTTCGACAGGGGATAGGGGGGACGCCGACGTC. This translates into CASSPSTGDRGDADV.

The V gene is TRBV5-1, the J gene TRBJ2-7; TRBD2 matches 7 bases. The J segment lost 6 bases and the V segment lost 4 bases, leaving 7 bases of the junction unmatched. Per the germline V gene, CDR1 is SGHRS and CDR2 is YFSETQ. The CDR3 has 13 residues. The CDR3 loop is CASSRGGGFEQYF. CDR3 coding DNA: TGCGCCAGCAGCCGCGGGGGAGGGTTCGAGCAGTACTTC.

This chain uses TRBV6-6 with TRBJ1-1; D not certain. CDR3 length equals 14 residues. Germline CDR1 reads MNHNY; CDR2 reads SVGAGI (reference sequence). V lost 7 bases and J lost 0, with 12 bases in between. CDR3 DNA sequence: TGTGCCAGCACCCGGGAGGGCGTGAACACTGAAGCTTTCTTT. Its translation is CASTREGVNTEAFF.

V gene TRBV7-2 combines with J gene TRBJ2-1, with D perhaps TRBD2 (6 bases). V lost 2 bases to trimming and J lost 6 bases, with 11 bases between them. Germline values: CDR1 SGHTA, CDR2 FQGNSA. The CDR3 sequence is 14 residues long. The CDR3 loop reads CASSLRQEGNEQFF. CDR3 nucleotide sequence: TGTGCCAGCAGCTTACGCCAGGAGGGCAATGAGCAGTTCTTC.

The rearrangement joins TRBV7-9 to TRBJ1-2; D gene unclear. Germline-derived CDR1 and CDR2 are SEHNR and FQNEAQ (reference sequence). This CDR3 is 15 amino acids long. With 0 bases removed from V and 4 bases from J, the gap between germline ends came to 12 bases. The CDR3 DNA sequence: TGTGCCAGCAGCTTAGCGCGGGCAGGCCTCTATGGCTACACCTTC. Translated, it gives CASSLARAGLYGYTF.

CDR3 in amino acids: CASSPPVVSYEQYF. The DNA of the CDR3 is TGTGCCAGCTCACCACCGGTTGTCAGCTACGAGCAGTACTTC. The chain has TRBV18 and TRBJ2-7, with D uncertain. CDR1 is KGHSH, CDR2 LQKENI, per germline. This CDR3 is built from 14 residues. Between the trimmed V and J ends, which lost 0 bases and 3 bases, there was a span of 9 bases.

The CDR3 is CASSLGVTGTDTQYF. The CDR3 region has the DNA TGTGCCAGCAGCCTGGGAGTTACGGGCACAGATACGCAGTATTTT. V and J are TRBV7-3 and TRBJ2-3; perhaps TRBD2 as D (5 bases). Trimming shortened V by 5 bases and J by 1 base, and 13 bases separated the two germline ends. Germline CDR1 and CDR2: SGHTA and FQGTGA. The CDR3 is made up of 15 amino acids. Full variable domain (outside the CDR3, taken from reference TRBV7-3 and TRBJ2-3): GAGVSQTPSNKVTEKGKYVELRCDPISGHTALYWYRQSLGQGPEFLIYFQGTGAADDSGLPNDRFFAVRPEGSVSTLKIQRTERGDSAVYLCASSLGVTGTDTQYFGPGTRLTVL.

Details on this clone: The same CDR3 arises from other DNA sequences in this sample as well. This chain connects TRBV30 to TRBJ1-1, with TRBD1 as a possible D gene (6 bases). CDR1 is GTSNPN, CDR2 SVGIG, per germline (reference sequence). V lost 3 bases to trimming and J lost 3 bases, with 11 bases between them. The CDR3 length is 13 residues. CDR3 nucleotide sequence: TGTGCCTGGAGCGTACAGGGCGACACTGAAGCTTTCTTT. Translated: CAWSVQGDTEAFF.

This CDR3 is CASRQTSGMGEQFF. The CDR3, as DNA: TGTGCCAGCAGACAGACTAGCGGGATGGGTGAGCAGTTCTTC. The genes are TRBV2 and TRBJ2-1; 11 positions match TRBD2. The germline V gene has CDR1 SNHLY and CDR2 FYNNEI. CDR3 size: 14 residues. J gave up 9 bases and V 6 bases, and 7 bases lay outside the gene matches.

This sequence joins TRBV15 and TRBJ2-5; unclear D gene. The CDR3 covers 12 residues. V lost 0 bases and J 5 bases, leaving 4 bases between the germline ends. Germline lookup yields CDR1 LNHNV and CDR2 YYDKDF (reference sequence). CDR3 amino acids: CATSRDLETQYF. The DNA of the CDR3 is TGTGCCACCAGCAGAGATCTGGAGACCCAGTACTTC.

This clone was seen more than once but under ten times. CDR3 nucleotides: TGTGCCACCAGCATGGGCGGGACTGGTAACACCGGGGAGCTGTTTTTT. Translating gives CATSMGGTGNTGELFF. The rearrangement links TRBV15 to TRBJ2-2; tentatively, D is TRBD2 (6 bases). Trimming left V 4 bases short and J 2 bases short, with 14 bases between. This CDR3 spans 16 amino acids. Germline V CDR1 and CDR2: LNHNV, YYDKDF (reference sequence).

The rearrangement joins TRBV29-1 to TRBJ2-1; D remains unclear. V was shortened by 0 bases and J by 4 bases, with 7 bases between the two germline ends. CDR1 and CDR2 from the germline V gene are SQVTM and ANQGSEA. The CDR3 length is 13 residues. As DNA, the CDR3 is TGCAGCGTTGAAGAGAGGCAGTACAATGAGCAGTTCTTC. The encoded protein is CSVEERQYNEQFF.

There are a few counts of this clone. The chain carries TRBV9 and TRBJ1-1; TRBD1 matches at 7 bases. V trimming: 3 bases; J trimming: 3 bases; junction bases outside the gene matches: 17. CDR1 is SGDLS, CDR2 YYNGEE, per germline. CDR3 length: 18 amino acids. Here the CDR3 DNA reads TGTGCCAGCAGCGCCCGACAGGGCGTAGGATTAGGGGACACTGAAGCTTTCTTT. As protein: CASSARQGVGLGDTEAFF.

In its sample, this clone was seen a few times. The chain employs TRBV28 and TRBJ2-7; a possible D gene is TRBD2 (6 bases). V was cut by 6 bases and J by 1 base, with 22 bases left in between. CDR1 and CDR2 (germline): MDHEN, SYDVKM. The CDR3 is 17 residues long. Here the CDR3 reads CASSLSALRGTSYEQYF. The CDR3 nucleotides read TGTGCCAGCAGCCTAAGTGCTCTACGCGGGACTTCCTACGAGCAGTACTTC.

This clone was detected only a few times. V is TRBV6-5 and J is TRBJ2-5, with 9 bases that match TRBD1. The V and J ends lost 5 bases and 1 base, in that order; junction bases with no gene match: 2. The germline V gene encodes CDR1 MNHEY and CDR2 SVGAGI. The length of the CDR3 is 14 residues. CDR3 in DNA: TGTGCCAGCAGTGGGACAGGGACCCAAGAGACCCAGTACTTC. Translation gives CASSGTGTQETQYF.

This clone was recorded once. The chain couples TRBV6-5 to TRBJ2-7, with D unclear. CDR1 and CDR2 from the germline V gene are MNHEY and SVGAGI. The V end was cut by 6 bases, the J end by 3 bases, with 9 bases between. The CDR3 extends over 12 amino acids. The CDR3: CASSNNSYEQYV. The CDR3 DNA reads as TGTGCCAGCAGCAACAACAGCTACGAGCAGTACGTC.

The chain joins TRBV5-6 to TRBJ2-7; D perhaps matches TRBD1 (6 bases). V dropped 5 bases and J dropped 5 bases, with 11 bases sitting between them. This CDR3 region has 12 residues. Looked up from germline, CDR1 is SGHDT and CDR2 is YYEEEE. The CDR3, as DNA: TGTGCCAGCAGTACAGGGTCCCACGAGCAGTACGTC. Translated: CASSTGSHEQYV.

The table lists this clone with a few counts. This chain joins TRBV30 and TRBJ1-5; 8 positions match TRBD1. CDR3 size: 15 residues. With 2 bases clipped from V and 3 bases from J, the junction kept 6 bases outside the gene matches. CDR1 and CDR2 from the germline V gene are GTSNPN and SVGIG (reference sequence). The CDR3 here is CAWSPTGGLNQPQHF. The CDR3 DNA reads as TGTGCCTGGAGTCCTACAGGGGGTCTCAATCAGCCCCAGCATTTT. Using reference TRBV30 and TRBJ1-5 for the parts outside the CDR3, the full variable domain is SQTIHQWPATLVQPVGSPLSLECTVEGTSNPNLYWYRQAAGRGLQLLFYSVGIGQISSEVPQNLSASRPQDRQFILSSKKLLLSDSGFYLCAWSPTGGLNQPQHFGDGTRLSIL.

V usage is TRBV25-1 and J usage is TRBJ1-2; 8 bases map to TRBD1. V trimming: 6 bases; J trimming: 6 bases; junction bases outside the gene matches: 6. There are 13 residues in the CDR3. In germline, CDR1 is MGHDK, CDR2 SYGVNS. For the CDR3, the DNA is TGTGCCAGCAGGCAATGGGGACAGGATGGCTACACCTTC. Its translation is CASRQWGQDGYTF.

Comment on this clone: Other nucleotide sequences from this sample produce the same CDR3. This rearrangement joins TRBV19 to TRBJ1-1; tentatively, D is TRBD1 (5 bases). The V end was cut by 2 bases, the J end by 3 bases, with 7 bases between. The CDR3 length is 13 residues. Germline-derived CDR1 and CDR2 are LNHDA and SQIVND (reference sequence). The CDR3 DNA reads as TGTGCCAGTAGTATATCCAGGGACACTGAAGCTTTCTTT. Protein product: CASSISRDTEAFF.